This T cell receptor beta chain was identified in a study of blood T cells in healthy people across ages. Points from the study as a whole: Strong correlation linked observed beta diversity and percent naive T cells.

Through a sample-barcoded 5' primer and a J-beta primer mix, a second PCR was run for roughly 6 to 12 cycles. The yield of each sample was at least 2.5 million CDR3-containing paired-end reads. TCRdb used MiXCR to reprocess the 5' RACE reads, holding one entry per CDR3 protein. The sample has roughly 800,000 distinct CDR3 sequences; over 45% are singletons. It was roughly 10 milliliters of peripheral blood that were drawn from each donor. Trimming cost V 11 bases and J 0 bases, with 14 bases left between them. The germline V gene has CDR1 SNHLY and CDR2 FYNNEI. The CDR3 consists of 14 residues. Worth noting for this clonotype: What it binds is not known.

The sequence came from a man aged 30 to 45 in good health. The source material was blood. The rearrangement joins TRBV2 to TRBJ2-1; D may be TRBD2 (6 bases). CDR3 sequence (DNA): TGTGCCGTAGCCGGAGGGAGCTCCTACAATGAGCAGTTCTTC. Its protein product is CAVAGGSSYNEQFF. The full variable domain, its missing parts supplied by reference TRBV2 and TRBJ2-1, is EPEVTQTPSHQVTQMGQEVILRCVPISNHLYFYWYRQILGQKVEFLVSFYNNEISEKSEIFDDQFSVERPDGSNFTLKIRSTKLEDSAMYFCAVAGGSSYNEQFFGPGTRLTVL.